These T cell receptor beta chains were read from a single sample in a study of T cells in Graves' hyperthyroidism and ophthalmopathy. Each CDR3 protein is one row after TCRdb ran MiXCR on the multiplex PCR reads. The sample has approximately 98,000 distinct CDR3 sequences, roughly 40% seen once. Input material: peripheral blood or thyroid tissue (not recorded which). The receptors here all came from a woman in her 30s with Graves' hyperthyroidism. Each CDR3 is given with its conserved first and last residue. The D gene is left open where the match is weak. Rows give clone size only sometimes, using once, few, many, or a class for an expanded clone.

j_call	v_call	cdr3_length	d_call	clone_size	cdr3_nt	cdr3_aa
TRBJ1-2	TRBV11-2	16	TRBD1	many	TGTGCCAGCAGCTTAAAGAGGGGGCGAGAGACGGGTGGCTACACCTTC	CASSLKRGRETGGYTF
TRBJ1-4	TRBV5-1	12	-	many	TGCGCCAGCAGCTCTGAGGATGAAAAACTGTTTTTT	CASSSEDEKLFF
TRBJ1-3	TRBV7-6	15	-	many	TGTGCCAGCAGCCCCCCTGGTGAGGCGGGAAACACCATATATTTT	CASSPPGEAGNTIYF
TRBJ2-5	TRBV12-3/TRBV12-4	14	-	once	TGTGCCAGCAGTCCAGACAGTTTCCAAGAGACCCAGTGCTTC	CASSPDSFQETQCF
TRBJ2-5	TRBV13	16	-	-	TGTGCCAGCAGCTTACAAGCAGAAGACCTGAAAGAGACCCAGTACTTC	CASSLQAEDLKETQYF
TRBJ2-7	TRBV5-5	16	TRBD2	many	TGTGCCAGCATCCCAGCCGGGGGGGGAATACACTACGAGCAGTACTTC	CASIPAGGGIHYEQYF
TRBJ1-5	TRBV7-2	15	-	many	TGTGCCAGCAGCTTAGGGGAGGAGACCAAAAGGCCCCAGCATTTT	CASSLGEETKRPQHF
TRBJ2-7	TRBV5-1	15	TRBD1	-	TGCGCCAGCAGCTTGGCCGGACAGGGGGCGGACGAGCAGTACTTC	CASSLAGQGADEQYF
TRBJ1-2	TRBV15	13	-	-	TGTGCCACCCGGCAAGGACGGAACTCTGGAAACACCTTC	CATRQGRNSGNTF
TRBJ1-4	TRBV29-1	13	-	many	TGCAGCGCGGTACAGGGTTCGAACGAAAAACTGTTTTTT	CSAVQGSNEKLFF
TRBJ1-6	TRBV5-5	16	-	many	TGTGCCAGCAGCTTTAGACCCCGGGGCCTTACGGAACCCCTCCACTTT	CASSFRPRGLTEPLHF
TRBJ1-5	TRBV12-3/TRBV12-4	14	-	many	TGTGCCAGCAGTCCATCCGCCCTCGGTCAGCCCCAGCATTTT	CASSPSALGQPQHF
TRBJ2-1	TRBV10-3	16	TRBD1	-	TGTGCCATCAGTACCGGGACAGGGAGGTTCGGCAATGAGCAGTTCTTC	CAISTGTGRFGNEQFF
TRBJ1-2	TRBV27	15	-	many	TGTGCCAGCAGCCGCTCGTACGAGGGTTCCTATGGCTACACCTTC	CASSRSYEGSYGYTF
TRBJ2-2	TRBV11-2	19	TRBD1	many	TGTGCCAGCAGCTTACTTGGCCGAGGGACAGGGCAGTACACCGGGGAGCTGTTTTTT	CASSLLGRGTGQYTGELFF
TRBJ1-1	TRBV5-1	15	TRBD1	few	TGCGCCAGCAGCTCCTACAGGGGCCTGAACACTGAAGCTTTCTTT	CASSSYRGLNTEAFF
TRBJ1-6	TRBV12-3/TRBV12-4	14	-	-	TGTGCCAGCAGTTTTCCGGGGCGGAATTCACCTCTCCACTTT	CASSFPGRNSPLHF
TRBJ1-5	TRBV2	13	-	-	TGTGCCAGCGTCCACAGGATTGATCAGCCCCAGCATTTT	CASVHRIDQPQHF
TRBJ1-2	TRBV6-5	19	-	many	TGTGCCAGCAGACTACTTCACCCTCTATCAGGGGACTTTGCGGCTGGCTACACCTTC	CASRLLHPLSGDFAAGYTF
TRBJ2-7	TRBV10-1	13	TRBD2	many	TGCGCCAGCAGTCGGCGGGAGGACGACGAGCAGTACTTC	CASSRREDDEQYF